This TCR beta chain was found in a study of cytomegalovirus exposure and HLA in healthy donors. Turning to the study itself: Around 80 million unique TCRs from HLA-typed donors were held in an early data release. Ancestry clustering placed 81% of 300 to 400 genotyped donors in the Caucasian-associated cluster.

Per germline, CDR1 SSHAT and CDR2 FNYEAQ (reference sequence). The CDR3 runs to 16 residues. Trimming took 5 bases from V and 0 from J; bases not matched to a gene: 7. Details on this clone: Its antigen is unidentified.

Study-level points and caveats: Analyzed later, most CMV-associated TCR beta chains appeared HLA-restricted. In an earlier analysis, most TCR beta V segments were productive about 90% or about 30% of the time.

The PCR was carried out with 60 Vbeta primers and 13 Jbeta primers. TCRdb keeps only in-frame clones here, not all; method: immunoSEQ multiplex PCR. The repertoire holds a few hundred thousand clones, with 75% to 85% as singletons. This sequence joins TRBV7-7 and TRBJ1-3, with 7 bases aligning to TRBD1. Input material: PBMCs. The sequence came from a woman aged 60-75 years in good health and CMV-seropositive. CDR3 protein: CASSPGTAFSGNTIYF. CDR3 in DNA: TGTGCCAGCAGCCCCGGGACAGCCTTCTCTGGAAACACCATATATTTT.